The source of this TCR beta chain is a study of beta chain features in type 1 diabetes. Across the study: Researchers looked at fewer than 120,000,000 sorted cells across all samples.

Trimming stripped 6 bases from V and 7 bases from J, with 12 bases between. The CDR3 extends over 11 amino acids. The germline V gene encodes CDR1 DFQATT and CDR2 SNEGSKA (reference sequence). TCRB transcripts that were expressed got sequenced, as all of the isolated RNA had been reverse transcribed. Sequenced by immunoSEQ multiplex PCR; TCRdb stores in-frame clones only, minus some. The sample includes approximately 380,000 clones, approximately 15% of them seen just once. V usage is TRBV20-1 and J usage is TRBJ1-1; D gene uncertain. Sequenced input: naive CD4+ T cells from blood. The receptor comes from a woman between 18 and 29 years old in good health. CDR3 in DNA: TGCAGTGCCGCGTCGAGCCTTGAAGCTTTCTTT. Translating gives CSAASSLEAFF.